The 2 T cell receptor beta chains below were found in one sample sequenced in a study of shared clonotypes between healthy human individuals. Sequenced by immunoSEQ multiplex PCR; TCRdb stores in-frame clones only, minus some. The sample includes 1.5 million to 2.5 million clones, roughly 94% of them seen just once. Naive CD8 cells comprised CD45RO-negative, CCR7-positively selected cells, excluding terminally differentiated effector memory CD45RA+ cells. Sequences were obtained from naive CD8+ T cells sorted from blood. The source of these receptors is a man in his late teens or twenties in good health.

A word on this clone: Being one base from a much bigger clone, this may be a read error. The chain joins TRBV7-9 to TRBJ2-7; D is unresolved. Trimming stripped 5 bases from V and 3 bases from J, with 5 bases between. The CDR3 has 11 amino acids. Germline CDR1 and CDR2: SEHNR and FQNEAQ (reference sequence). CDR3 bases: TGTGCCAGCAGCATAGACTACGAGCAGTACTTC. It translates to CASSIDYEQYF.

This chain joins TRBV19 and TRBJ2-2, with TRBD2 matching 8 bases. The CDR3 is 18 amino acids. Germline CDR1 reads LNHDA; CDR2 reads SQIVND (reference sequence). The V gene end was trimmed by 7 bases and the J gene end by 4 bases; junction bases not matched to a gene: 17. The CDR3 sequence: CASTTPVWLAGTTGELFF. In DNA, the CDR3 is TGTGCCAGTACCACTCCCGTTTGGCTAGCGGGTACCACCGGGGAGCTGTTTTTT.